Below, 3 T cell receptor beta chains from the same sample are listed, as sequenced in a study of tumour-infiltrating T cells in Burkitt lymphoma. The table came from immunoSEQ multiplex PCR; TCRdb's copy has only in-frame clones and leaves some out. This sample has approximately 46,000 clones, with around 29% found just once. The sample was tumor tissue. All receptors derive from a human donor with Burkitt lymphoma.

The chain joins TRBV2 to TRBJ2-5, with D hard to call. This CDR3 spans 13 amino acids. Between the trimmed V and J ends, which lost 7 bases and 6 bases, there was a span of 15 bases. Germline V gene sequence: CDR1 SNHLY, CDR2 FYNNEI. The CDR3 DNA follows: TGTGCCAGCAATTTCGGTCTGGAGCAGACCCAGTACTTC. Protein: CASNFGLEQTQYF.

This clone was counted between two and nine times. The chain joins TRBV7-2 to TRBJ2-7; 8 nucleotides align to TRBD1. Germline CDR1 is SGHTA and CDR2 is FQGNSA. The CDR3 has 13 amino acids. V lost 5 bases, J lost 3 bases, and 3 bases stayed unmatched. CDR3 loop: CASSPGQGYEQYF. For the CDR3, the DNA is TGTGCCAGCAGCCCCGGACAGGGCTACGAGCAGTACTTC.

V usage is TRBV30 and J usage is TRBJ2-3; 10 positions match TRBD2. There are 15 residues in the CDR3. CDR1 is GTSNPN and CDR2 is SVGIG in the germline V gene (reference sequence). Trimming took 2 bases from V and 5 from J; bases not matched to a gene: 7. In DNA form, the CDR3 reads TGTGCCTGGAGTCGGAGCGGGGGGGCCGTAGATACGCAGTATTTT. Encoded protein: CAWSRSGGAVDTQYF.